This TCR beta chain stems from a study of OX40 agonist ivuxolimab in advanced cancers. Across the study: Every 2 weeks, patients got intravenous ivuxolimab at one of six dose levels (0.01-10 mg/kg). Past anti-PD-1, anti-PD-L1 or anti-CTLA-4 therapy was accepted, and roughly 40% had received some.

The table came from immunoSEQ multiplex PCR; TCRdb's copy has only in-frame clones and leaves some out. The table lists roughly 61,000 clones, about 83% of them singletons, with roughly 0.79% in the top ten. The germline CDR1 and CDR2 sequences are SGHRS and YFSETQ. There are 16 residues in the CDR3. The junction had 3 bases not matched to a gene; V was cut back by 0 bases and J by 0 bases. The sequence derives from an adult with an advanced solid tumor such as melanoma, head and neck, liver or kidney cancer. The sequences come from CD4+ or CD8+ T cells sorted from blood, collected in a trial of the OX40 agonist ivuxolimab. The chain is built from TRBV5-1 and TRBJ1-5, with TRBD1 identical over 7 bases. The CDR3: CASSLDRDSSNQPQHF. The CDR3 DNA follows: TGCGCCAGCAGCTTGGATCGGGACAGTAGCAATCAGCCCCAGCATTTT. The variable domain in full, with the rest retrieved from reference TRBV5-1 and TRBJ1-5, is KAGVTQTPRYLIKTRGQQVTLSCSPISGHRSVSWYQQTPGQGLQFLFEYFSETQRNKGNFPGRFSGRQFSNSRSEMNVSTLELGDSALYLCASSLDRDSSNQPQHFGDGTRLSIL.